A selection of T cell receptor beta chains follows, all from one sample in a study of OX40 agonist ivuxolimab in advanced cancers. The table came from immunoSEQ multiplex PCR; TCRdb's copy has only in-frame clones and leaves some out. The sample has approximately 59,000 clones, about 80% seen once; the top ten hold over 2%. The sample was CD4+ or CD8+ T cells sorted from blood, taken in a trial of the OX40 agonist ivuxolimab. These receptors were collected from an adult with an advanced solid tumor such as melanoma, head and neck, liver or kidney cancer. Both conserved end residues are part of each CDR3. The D gene is left open where the match is weak. A row's size may be missing; if present it is once, few, many or a size class.

d_call	clone_size	j_call	v_call	cdr3_aa	cdr3_nt
TRBD1	.	TRBJ1-1	TRBV6-5	CASSSPGGRLEAFF	TGTGCCAGCAGTTCCCCAGGGGGGAGATTGGAAGCTTTCTTT
.	few	TRBJ1-6	TRBV6-1	CASRTGASYNSPLHF	TGTGCCAGCAGGACAGGCGCCTCCTATAATTCACCCCTCCACTTT
TRBD1	.	TRBJ1-2	TRBV28	CASSLLRGHGYTF	TGTGCCAGCAGTTTGTTAAGGGGGCATGGCTACACCTTC
TRBD1	.	TRBJ2-5	TRBV28	CASSLQGKGETQYF	TGTGCCAGCAGCCTACAGGGGAAAGGAGAGACCCAGTACTTC
TRBD1	few	TRBJ1-2	TRBV6-6	CASSHPTGDYGYTF	TGTGCCAGCAGTCACCCGACAGGGGATTATGGCTACACCTTC
.	.	TRBJ2-7	TRBV28	CASSLSGYEQYF	TGTGCCAGCAGTTTGTCCGGCTACGAGCAGTACTTC
.	.	TRBJ1-1	TRBV2	CASSGGGHTEAFF	TGTGCCAGCAGTGGTGGGGGCCACACTGAAGCTTTCTTT
TRBD2	once	TRBJ2-3	TRBV4-1	CASSREGSGSTDTQYF	TGCGCCAGCAGCCGAGAGGGTAGCGGGAGCACAGATACGCAGTATTTT
TRBD1	.	TRBJ1-5	TRBV4-2	CASSQAPTGNQPQHF	TGTGCCAGCAGCCAAGCTCCGACAGGGAATCAGCCCCAGCATTTT
.	.	TRBJ1-6	TRBV4-3	CASSQAQGDNSPLHF	TGCGCCAGCAGCCAAGCGCAGGGAGATAATTCACCCCTCCACTTT
TRBD1	.	TRBJ2-7	TRBV19	CAKNRDRSSYEQYF	TGTGCCAAAAACCGGGACAGGAGCTCCTACGAGCAGTACTTC
.	.	TRBJ1-4	TRBV11-2	CASTPGRSPTNEKLFF	TGTGCCAGCACCCCCGGCAGGAGCCCAACTAATGAAAAACTGTTTTTT
.	.	TRBJ2-6	TRBV7-9	CASEGSGANVLTF	TGTGCCAGCGAAGGGTCTGGGGCCAACGTCCTGACTTTC
.	.	TRBJ2-2	TRBV7-3	CASSYRPNTGELFF	TGTGCCAGCAGCTACCGACCGAACACCGGGGAGCTGTTTTTT
TRBD1	.	TRBJ2-6	TRBV15	CATSRRGDRDSYSGANVLTF	TGTGCCACCAGCAGGAGAGGCGACCGGGACAGCTACTCTGGGGCCAACGTCCTGACTTTC
.	.	TRBJ1-4	TRBV7-6	CASSQGRTNEKLFF	TGTGCCAGCAGCCAGGGGCGCACTAATGAAAAACTGTTTTTT
.	.	TRBJ1-4	TRBV28	CASSTGTTVQKLFF	TGTGCCAGCAGTACCGGAACCACCGTGCAAAAACTGTTTTTT
.	.	TRBJ1-5	TRBV11-2	CASSRSVGEKNQPQHF	TGTGCCAGCAGCCGGTCCGTGGGAGAGAAGAATCAGCCCCAGCATTTT
.	.	TRBJ2-1	TRBV27	CASSPTGNAYNEQFF	TGTGCCAGCAGCCCGACCGGGAACGCCTACAATGAGCAGTTCTTC
.	.	TRBJ1-1	TRBV4-1	CASSQDTWSTNTEAFF	TGCGCCAGCAGCCAAGATACATGGTCGACTAACACTGAAGCTTTCTTT
.	.	TRBJ2-5	TRBV2	CASSSGPGAQYF	TGTGCCAGCAGTTCCGGGCCTGGGGCCCAGTACTTC
.	.	TRBJ2-7	TRBV15	CATSRDKGEQYF	TGTGCCACCAGCAGAGATAAGGGCGAGCAGTACTTC
TRBD1	.	TRBJ2-5	TRBV28	CASTPRVRTGDRRTGETQYF	TGTGCCAGCACCCCCCGAGTTCGGACAGGGGATCGTCGGACGGGGGAGACCCAGTACTTC
TRBD2	once	TRBJ2-1	TRBV5-1	CASSLTAGYNEQFF	TGCGCCAGCAGCTTGACAGCGGGGTACAATGAGCAGTTCTTC
TRBD1	once	TRBJ2-7	TRBV23-1	CASSQSPGTGTYEQYF	TGCGCCAGCAGTCAGAGTCCCGGGACAGGTACCTACGAGCAGTACTTC
TRBD2	.	TRBJ2-1	TRBV2	CASSEAVAGGYEQFF	TGTGCCAGCAGTGAAGCGGTAGCGGGGGGATATGAGCAGTTCTTC
.	once	TRBJ2-7	TRBV7-3	CASSPLAGTYEQYF	TGTGCCAGCAGCCCATTGGCGGGGACCTACGAGCAGTACTTC
.	.	TRBJ2-2	TRBV28	CASSLGGATVTGELFF	TGTGCCAGCAGTTTAGGTGGGGCGACGGTCACCGGGGAGCTGTTTTTT
TRBD1	.	TRBJ2-5	TRBV11-2	CASSRTGEETQYF	TGTGCCAGCAGCAGGACAGGGGAGGAGACCCAGTACTTC
TRBD1	.	TRBJ2-2	TRBV4-1	CASSQDLTGTTGELFF	TGCGCCAGCAGCCAAGATTTGACAGGGACGACCGGGGAGCTGTTTTTT
.	.	TRBJ2-3	TRBV7-3	CASSLTSGSNTDTQYF	TGTGCCAGCAGCTTAACCAGCGGAAGTAATACAGATACGCAGTATTTT
TRBD1	.	TRBJ2-2	TRBV7-3	CASSVTGATGELFF	TGTGCCAGCAGCGTGACAGGGGCCACCGGGGAGCTGTTTTTT
.	.	TRBJ2-7	TRBV28	CASILSGLHYEQYF	TGTGCCAGCATCCTCTCGGGACTCCACTACGAGCAGTACTTC
TRBD1	.	TRBJ1-1	TRBV6-5	CASSYYSTGWTEAFF	TGTGCCAGCAGTTACTATTCGACAGGGTGGACTGAAGCTTTCTTT
.	.	TRBJ2-7	TRBV7-2	CASSWDYTYEQYF	TGTGCCAGCAGCTGGGATTATACCTACGAGCAGTACTTC
.	.	TRBJ2-7	TRBV27	CASSNWGHSYEQYF	TGTGCCAGCAGTAACTGGGGGCACTCCTACGAGCAGTACTTC
.	.	TRBJ1-1	TRBV4-1	CASSWQVRTEAFF	TGCGCCAGCAGCTGGCAGGTCAGGACTGAAGCTTTCTTT
.	.	TRBJ1-1	TRBV30	CAWIMRQVPEAFF	TGTGCCTGGATTATGCGACAGGTACCTGAAGCTTTCTTT
.	.	TRBJ2-3	TRBV27	CASTYQGTDTQYF	TGTGCCAGCACATACCAGGGCACAGATACGCAGTATTTT
TRBD1	.	TRBJ1-1	TRBV14	CASSQDLWGNRGDTEAFF	TGTGCCAGCAGCCAAGATTTGTGGGGAAACAGGGGGGACACTGAAGCTTTCTTT
.	.	TRBJ1-5	TRBV4-2	CASSQDLLGGNQPQHF	TGTGCCAGCAGCCAAGATCTATTGGGGGGAAATCAGCCCCAGCATTTT